This TCR beta chain was sequenced in a study of shared clonotypes between healthy human individuals. Study-wide findings and caveats: In a few donors, approximately 5% of naive CD4 clonotypes appeared in common. Sample collection involved blood only; tissue repertoires are likely different. A reduction in generation probabilities was seen for non-shared clonotypes relative to those shared by all four donors.

A remark on this clone: Its antigen is not identified.

CD45RO negativity and positive selection for CCR7 defined naive CD8 cells, a population that excluded terminally differentiated effector memory CD45RA+ cells. Using 200 ng DNA, about 30,000 T cell genomes, the sorted-subset replicate PCRs were run. The method was immunoSEQ multiplex PCR; TCRdb's version includes in-frame clones alone and lacks a portion of them. The sample consists of roughly 2 million clones, approximately 95% of them appearing once. With 1 base clipped from V and 4 bases from J, the junction kept 7 bases outside the gene matches. Germline values: CDR1 LGHNA, CDR2 YSLEER. The length of the CDR3 is 15 residues.

The chain combines TRBV4-3 with TRBJ2-7; 7 bases line up with TRBD1. The material sequenced was naive CD8+ T cells sorted from blood. This clonotype was sampled from a man aged 18 to 30 in good health. The CDR3 spells CASSQVFGTAYEQYF. Written as DNA, the CDR3 is TGCGCCAGCAGCCAAGTCTTCGGGACAGCATACGAGCAGTACTTC.